Presented here are 19 T cell receptor beta chains from one specimen sequenced in a study of T cell responses to AZD1222 COVID-19 vaccine. The assay was immunoSEQ multiplex PCR, and TCRdb's table has in-frame clones only and misses some. This sample has about 92,000 clones, with roughly 93% found just once. The starting material was peripheral blood, obtained on day 0 of AZD1222 vaccination. These receptors were obtained from an adult in good health.

The V gene is TRBV5-4, the J gene TRBJ1-3; 11 positions match TRBD1. The CDR3 length is 16 residues. Per germline, CDR1 SGHNT and CDR2 YYREEE (reference sequence). V shed 6 bases and J 0 bases; nucleotides not matched to a gene: 5. CDR3 DNA sequence: TGTGCCAGCAACGCCGGGACAGGGGGCTCTGGAAACACCATATATTTT. It specifies CASNAGTGGSGNTIYF.

V and J are TRBV12-3 or TRBV12-4 and TRBJ1-4, with D tentatively TRBD1 (5 bases). The CDR3 is 13 residues long. V lost 4 bases, J lost 9 bases, and 12 bases lay in between. CDR3 bases: TGTGCCAGCAGTTCAACCGGGACCAAAAAACTGTTTTTT. Encoded protein: CASSSTGTKKLFF.

This clone was seen once. The rearrangement uses TRBV5-4 and TRBJ2-7; D might be TRBD1 or TRBD2, each matching 6 bases. There are 15 residues in the CDR3. Trimming stripped 4 bases from V and 0 bases from J, with 14 bases between. The germline CDR1 and CDR2 sequences are SGHNT and YYREEE (reference sequence). This CDR3 reads CASSPAGGHSYEQYF. CDR3 coding DNA: TGTGCCAGCAGCCCCGCCGGGGGACACTCCTACGAGCAGTACTTC.

This chain links TRBV10-3 with TRBJ1-5, with TRBD1 as a possible D gene (6 bases). The V end was cut by 0 bases, the J end by 5 bases, with 17 bases between. The CDR3 sequence is 17 residues long. The germline V gene encodes CDR1 ENHRY and CDR2 SYGVKD. For the CDR3, the DNA is TGTGCCATCAGTGAGTCTGGGCTGGGGAGGGGGGATCAGCCCCAGCATTTT. It specifies CAISESGLGRGDQPQHF.

This sequence joins TRBV9 and TRBJ1-1; D not resolved. Deletions cut 2 bases from V and 5 bases from J, with 13 bases between. Germline-derived CDR1 and CDR2 are SGDLS and YYNGEE. The CDR3 has 14 residues. CDR3 in amino acids: CASSVSQRWTEAFF. The DNA of the CDR3 is TGTGCCAGCAGCGTTAGTCAAAGGTGGACTGAAGCTTTCTTT.

The chain employs TRBV6-6 and TRBJ2-2, with TRBD1 matching over 10 bases. The J segment lost 6 bases and the V segment lost 8 bases, leaving 3 bases of the junction unmatched. There are 13 residues in the CDR3. In germline, CDR1 is MNHNY, CDR2 SVGAGI (reference sequence). The CDR3 sequence: CASEDRGAGELFF. DNA of the CDR3: TGTGCCAGCGAGGACAGGGGGGCCGGGGAGCTGTTTTTT.

This chain joins TRBV18 and TRBJ1-6, with a possible D match to TRBD1 (5 bases). Trimming cost V 4 bases and J 6 bases, with 13 bases left between them. In germline, CDR1 is KGHSH, CDR2 LQKENI. CDR3 size: 15 residues. The chain's CDR3 is CASSRGDVINSPLHF. CDR3 bases: TGTGCCAGCTCACGAGGGGATGTAATTAATTCACCCCTCCACTTT.

J is TRBJ1-3 and V is TRBV5-1; 9 nucleotides line up with TRBD1. J lost 4 bases, V lost 4 bases, and 3 bases had no gene match. In germline, CDR1 is SGHRS, CDR2 YFSETQ. This CDR3 is built from 14 residues. The CDR3, as DNA: TGCGCCAGCAGCGCCGGACAGGGGGGAAACACCATATATTTT. Its protein is CASSAGQGGNTIYF. The variable domain in full, completed from reference TRBV5-1 and TRBJ1-3, reads KAGVTQTPRYLIKTRGQQVTLSCSPISGHRSVSWYQQTPGQGLQFLFEYFSETQRNKGNFPGRFSGRQFSNSRSEMNVSTLELGDSALYLCASSAGQGGNTIYFGEGSWLTVV.

The rearrangement links TRBV7-9 to TRBJ1-1; D might be TRBD1 (6 bases). The V gene's germline CDR1 is SEHNR and CDR2 FQNEAQ (reference sequence). The CDR3 is 16 residues long. Trimming left V 5 bases short and J 0 bases short, with 16 bases between. The CDR3 bases are TGTGCCAGCAGCCGTCAGGGGCTGAATATGAACACTGAAGCTTTCTTT. This gives the protein CASSRQGLNMNTEAFF. Combining the CDR3 with reference TRBV7-9 and TRBJ1-1 gives the whole variable domain DTGVSQNPRHKITKRGQNVTFRCDPISEHNRLYWYRQTLGQGPEFLTYFQNEAQLEKSRLLSDRFSAERPKGSFSTLEIQRTEQGDSAMYLCASSRQGLNMNTEAFFGQGTRLTVV.

J is TRBJ2-5 and V is TRBV24-1; 8 positions agree with TRBD1. Unmatched junction bases numbered 15, after V lost 9 bases and J lost 7 bases. The V gene's germline CDR1 is KGHDR and CDR2 SFDVKD. This CDR3 spans 15 amino acids. CDR3 nucleotide sequence: TGTGCCACCGGTCCGGGACAGGAGGAACGGGGGACCCAGTACTTC. Translation: CATGPGQEERGTQYF.

The chain uses TRBV18 and TRBJ1-5, with D possibly matching TRBD1 (5 bases). V was trimmed by 2 bases and J by 0 bases, leaving 8 bases between them. The CDR3 loop spans 15 amino acids. Germline loops: CDR1 KGHSH, CDR2 LQKENI. The CDR3 protein is CASSPRGDSNQPQHF. CDR3 DNA sequence: TGTGCCAGCTCACCAAGAGGGGATAGCAATCAGCCCCAGCATTTT.

The V call is TRBV18, the J call TRBJ2-7, with D perhaps matching TRBD1 or TRBD2 (6 bases each). Trimming stripped 6 bases from V and 3 bases from J, with 15 bases between. CDR3 size: 14 residues. Germline assignment: CDR1 KGHSH and CDR2 LQKENI. The CDR3 loop is CASSSRRGYYEQYF. For the CDR3, the DNA is TGTGCCAGCTCCTCGAGGAGGGGGTACTACGAGCAGTACTTC. The whole variable domain, remainder taken from reference TRBV18 and TRBJ2-7, is NAGVMQNPRHLVRRRGQEARLRCSPMKGHSHVYWYRQLPEEGLKFMVYLQKENIIDESGMPKERFSAEFPKEGPSILRIQQVVRGDSAAYFCASSSRRGYYEQYFGPGTRLTVT.

This clone was seen once. The chain links TRBV5-1 to TRBJ2-5, with D perhaps TRBD2 (6 bases). In germline, CDR1 is SGHRS, CDR2 YFSETQ. V lost 0 bases and J lost 5, with 11 bases in between. This CDR3 has 14 residues. The CDR3 DNA reads as TGCGCCAGCAGCTTGGGGGGAGGATGGGAGACCCAGTACTTC. Translated, it gives CASSLGGGWETQYF.

The chain has TRBV18 and TRBJ1-1; D possibly corresponds to TRBD1 (6 bases). The CDR3 loop spans 15 amino acids. Trimming removed 5 bases at V and 1 base at J, with 14 bases between. The germline gives CDR1 KGHSH, CDR2 LQKENI. The CDR3 DNA is TGTGCCAGCTCAGAAAACAGGGCCGCGAACACTGAAGCTTTCTTT. Its translation: CASSENRAANTEAFF. The full variable domain, rest sourced from reference TRBV18 and TRBJ1-1, is NAGVMQNPRHLVRRRGQEARLRCSPMKGHSHVYWYRQLPEEGLKFMVYLQKENIIDESGMPKERFSAEFPKEGPSILRIQQVVRGDSAAYFCASSENRAANTEAFFGQGTRLTVV.

This chain joins TRBV6-5 and TRBJ1-3, with D possibly TRBD1 on 5 matching bases. CDR1 and CDR2 (germline): MNHEY, SVGAGI. Trimming pared 7 bases from V and 0 bases from J, leaving 13 bases between. CDR3 length equals 15 residues. CDR3 in amino acids: CASMGPLSSGNTIYF. CDR3 nucleotide sequence: TGTGCCAGCATGGGGCCTTTGAGCTCTGGAAACACCATATATTTT.

This rearrangement joins TRBV6-2 or TRBV6-3 to TRBJ2-1; 8 bases are shared with TRBD2. Germline V gene data show CDR1 as MNHEY and CDR2 as SVGEGT. The J segment lost 2 bases and the V segment lost 6 bases, leaving 3 bases of the junction unmatched. The CDR3 is 14 amino acids. CDR3 bases: TGTGCCAGCAGCAAAGCGGGAGCCTACAATGAGCAGTTCTTC. It specifies CASSKAGAYNEQFF.

The CDR3 bases are TGTGCCAGCAGTTCCCCGGGCGACTTTGGGGAACTGTTTTTT. As protein: CASSSPGDFGELFF. The chain links TRBV6-2 or TRBV6-3 to TRBJ1-4; no clear D. The V gene lost 4 bases and the J gene lost 12 bases, with 18 bases spanning the gap. Germline loops: CDR1 MNHEY, CDR2 SVGEGT. The length of the CDR3 is 14 residues.

V is TRBV28 and J is TRBJ1-1; TRBD1 is a possible D gene (6 bases). The CDR3 loop spans 14 amino acids. The germline CDR1 and CDR2 sequences are MDHEN and SYDVKM. The ends were cut back, 6 bases at V and 2 bases at J, with 13 bases in the middle. The CDR3, as DNA: TGTGCCAGCAGCAGTACAGGGCTAAACACTGAAGCTTTCTTT. This sequence encodes CASSSTGLNTEAFF. The variable domain in full, completed from reference TRBV28 and TRBJ1-1, reads DVKVTQSSRYLVKRTGEKVFLECVQDMDHENMFWYRQDPGLGLRLIYFSYDVKMKEKGDIPEGYSVSREKKERFSLILESASTNQTSMYLCASSSTGLNTEAFFGQGTRLTVV.

The chain links TRBV12-5 to TRBJ1-1, with TRBD1 matching 9 bases. CDR3 size: 14 residues. J was trimmed by 6 bases and V by 1 base; bases with no gene match: 3. Per the germline V gene, CDR1 is LGHNT and CDR2 is FRNRAP. CDR3 DNA: TGTGCTAGTGGTTTGGGGGGACAGGGTCCTGAAGCTTTCTTT. This encodes CASGLGGQGPEAFF.